This TCR beta chain was sequenced in a study of T-cell memory formation after mild COVID-19. General study results and limits: Pre-infection memory contained some responding clones, which suggested that cross-reactive memory had joined.

TCRdb redid the calling of the 5' RACE reads with MiXCR, one entry per CDR3 protein. This sample has about 140,000 distinct CDR3 sequences, with more than 13% found just once. The CDR3 is made up of 16 amino acids. About this clonotype itself: No antigen is known for it.

The TCR comes from an adult woman who had mild COVID-19 (a few samples of this study predate the infection). Cell type and time point are not known. Sequenced material: PBMCs or a T cell subset sorted from them (not recorded which). The genes are TRBV21-1 and TRBJ2-3. TRBV21-1 is deemed a pseudogene. This CDR3 is CASSKPRITSTDTQYF. CDR3 coding DNA: TGTGCCAGCAGCAAACCAAGGATTACTAGCACAGATACGCAGTATTTT.